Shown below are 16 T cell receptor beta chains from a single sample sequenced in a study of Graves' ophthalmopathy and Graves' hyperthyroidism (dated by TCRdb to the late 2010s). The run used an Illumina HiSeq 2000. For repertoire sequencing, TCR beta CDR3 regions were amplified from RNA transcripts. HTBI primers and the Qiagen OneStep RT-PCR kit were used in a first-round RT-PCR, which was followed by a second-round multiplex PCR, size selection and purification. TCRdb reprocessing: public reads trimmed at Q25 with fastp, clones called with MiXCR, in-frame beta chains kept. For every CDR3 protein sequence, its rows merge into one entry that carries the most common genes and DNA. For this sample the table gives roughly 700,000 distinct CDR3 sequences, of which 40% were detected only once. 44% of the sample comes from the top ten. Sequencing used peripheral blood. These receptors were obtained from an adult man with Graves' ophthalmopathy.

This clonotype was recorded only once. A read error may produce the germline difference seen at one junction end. CDR3 in DNA: TGTGCCAGCAGTTACCTGACAGGGGGTCCTGGAAACACCATATATTTT. Amino acids: CASSYLTGGPGNTIYF. The chain has TRBV10-2 and TRBJ1-3; TRBD1 matches at 9 bases. The CDR3 consists of 16 residues. Germline V gene sequence: CDR1 WSHSY, CDR2 SAAADI.

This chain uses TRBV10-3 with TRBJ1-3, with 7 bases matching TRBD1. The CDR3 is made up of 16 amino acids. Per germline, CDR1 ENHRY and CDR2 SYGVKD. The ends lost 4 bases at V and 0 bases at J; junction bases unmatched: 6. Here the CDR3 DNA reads TGTGCCATCAGTGGAGGACAGGTTCGCTCTGGAAACACCATATATTTT. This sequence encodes CAISGGQVRSGNTIYF.

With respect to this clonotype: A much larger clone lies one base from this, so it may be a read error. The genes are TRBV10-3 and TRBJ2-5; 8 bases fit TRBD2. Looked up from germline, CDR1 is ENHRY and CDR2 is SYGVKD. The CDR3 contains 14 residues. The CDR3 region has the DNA TGTGCCGTCAGTGATGCGGGAGGCGGGGAGACCCAGTACTTC. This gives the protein CAVSDAGGGETQYF.

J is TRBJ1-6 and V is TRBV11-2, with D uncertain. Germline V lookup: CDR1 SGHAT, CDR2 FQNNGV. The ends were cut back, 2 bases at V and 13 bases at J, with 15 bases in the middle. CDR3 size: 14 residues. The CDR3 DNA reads TGTGCCAGCAGCTTAAGTGTACGGGGTCAGCCCCTCCACTTT. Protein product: CASSLSVRGQPLHF.

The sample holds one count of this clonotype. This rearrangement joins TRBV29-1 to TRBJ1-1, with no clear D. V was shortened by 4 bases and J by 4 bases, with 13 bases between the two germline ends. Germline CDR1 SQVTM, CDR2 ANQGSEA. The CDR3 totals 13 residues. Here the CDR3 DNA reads TGCAGCGTTGGAGCGGACTATGGCACTGAAGCTTTCTTT. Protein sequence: CSVGADYGTEAFF.

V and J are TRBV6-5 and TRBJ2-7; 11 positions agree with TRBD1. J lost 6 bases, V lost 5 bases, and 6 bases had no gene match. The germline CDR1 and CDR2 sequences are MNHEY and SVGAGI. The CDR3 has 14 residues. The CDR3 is CASSAPGTGGEQYF. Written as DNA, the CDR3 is TGTGCCAGCAGTGCACCCGGGACAGGGGGCGAGCAGTACTTC.

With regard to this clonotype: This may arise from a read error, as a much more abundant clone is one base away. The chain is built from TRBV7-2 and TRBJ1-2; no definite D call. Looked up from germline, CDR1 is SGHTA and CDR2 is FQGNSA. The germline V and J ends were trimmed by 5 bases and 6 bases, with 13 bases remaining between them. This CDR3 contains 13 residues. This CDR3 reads CASSRPELDGYTF. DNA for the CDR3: TGTGCCAGCAGCCGACCTGAACTTGATGGCTACACCTTC.

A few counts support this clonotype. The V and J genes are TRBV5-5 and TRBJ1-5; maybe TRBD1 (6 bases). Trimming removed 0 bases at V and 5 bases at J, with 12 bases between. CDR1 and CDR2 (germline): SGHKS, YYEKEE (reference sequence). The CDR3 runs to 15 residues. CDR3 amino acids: CASSLVTGTDQPQHF. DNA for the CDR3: TGTGCCAGCAGCTTGGTGACAGGAACTGATCAGCCCCAGCATTTT. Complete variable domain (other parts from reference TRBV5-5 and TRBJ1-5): DAGVTQSPTHLIKTRGQQVTLRCSPISGHKSVSWYQQVLGQGPQFIFQYYEKEERGRGNFPDRFSARQFPNYSSELNVNALLLGDSALYLCASSLVTGTDQPQHFGDGTRLSIL.

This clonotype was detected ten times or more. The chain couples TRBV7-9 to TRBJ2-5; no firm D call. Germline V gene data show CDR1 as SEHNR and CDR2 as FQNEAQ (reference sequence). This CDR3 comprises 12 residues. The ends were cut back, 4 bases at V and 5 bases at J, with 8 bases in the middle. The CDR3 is CASSSPRETQYF. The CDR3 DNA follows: TGTGCCAGCAGCTCACCCAGGGAGACCCAGTACTTC.

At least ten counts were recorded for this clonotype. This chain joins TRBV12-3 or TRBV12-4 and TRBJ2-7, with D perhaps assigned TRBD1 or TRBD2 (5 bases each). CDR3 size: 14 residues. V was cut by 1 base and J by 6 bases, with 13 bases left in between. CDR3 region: CASSLGDSGAEQYF. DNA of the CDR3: TGTGCCAGCAGTTTAGGAGACAGCGGCGCCGAGCAGTACTTC.

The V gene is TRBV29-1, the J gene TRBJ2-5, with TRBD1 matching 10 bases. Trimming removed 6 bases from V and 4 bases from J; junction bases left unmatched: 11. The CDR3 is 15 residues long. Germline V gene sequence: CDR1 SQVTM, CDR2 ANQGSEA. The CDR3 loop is CSVVGDRGGRETQYF. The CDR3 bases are TGCAGCGTCGTAGGGGACAGGGGAGGAAGAGAGACCCAGTACTTC.

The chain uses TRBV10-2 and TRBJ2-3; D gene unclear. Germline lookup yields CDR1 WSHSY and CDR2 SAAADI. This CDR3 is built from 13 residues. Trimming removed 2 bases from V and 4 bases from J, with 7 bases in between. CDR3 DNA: TGCGCCAGCAGTGAGGGTTTCCCAGATACGCAGTATTTT. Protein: CASSEGFPDTQYF.

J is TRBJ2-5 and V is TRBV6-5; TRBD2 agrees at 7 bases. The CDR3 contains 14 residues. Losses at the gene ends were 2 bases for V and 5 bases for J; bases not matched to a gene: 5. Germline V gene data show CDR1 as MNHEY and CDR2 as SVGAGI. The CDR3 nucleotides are TGTGCCAGCAGTTACGAACTAGCGCGGGAGACCCAGTACTTC. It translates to CASSYELARETQYF.

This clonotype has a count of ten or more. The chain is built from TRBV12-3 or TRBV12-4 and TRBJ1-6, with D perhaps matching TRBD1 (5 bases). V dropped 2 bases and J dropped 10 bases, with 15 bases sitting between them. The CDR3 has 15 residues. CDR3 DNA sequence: TGTGCCAGCAGTTTATCTGCAGGGTCGGTCTCACCCCTCCACTTT. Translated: CASSLSAGSVSPLHF.

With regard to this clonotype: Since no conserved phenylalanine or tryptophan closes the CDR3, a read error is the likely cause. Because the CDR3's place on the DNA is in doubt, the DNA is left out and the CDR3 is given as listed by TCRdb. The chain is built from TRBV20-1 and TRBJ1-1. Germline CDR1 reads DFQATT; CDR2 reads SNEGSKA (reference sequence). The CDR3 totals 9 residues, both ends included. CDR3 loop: CSASPGGPG.

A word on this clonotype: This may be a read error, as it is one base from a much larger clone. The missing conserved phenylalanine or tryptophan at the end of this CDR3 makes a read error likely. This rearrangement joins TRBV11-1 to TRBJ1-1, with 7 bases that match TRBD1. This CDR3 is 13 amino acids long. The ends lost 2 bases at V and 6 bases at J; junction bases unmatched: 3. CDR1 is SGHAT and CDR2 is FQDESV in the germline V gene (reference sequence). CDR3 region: CASSLLGTAEAFL. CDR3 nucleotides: TGTGCCAGCAGCTTACTCGGGACAGCTGAAGCTTTCCTT.